These 7 T cell receptor beta chains share one sample of origin, sequenced in a study of T-cell memory formation after mild COVID-19. Using its own MiXCR run on the 5' RACE reads, TCRdb lists one record per CDR3 protein. The repertoire holds approximately 260,000 distinct CDR3 sequences, with 15% to 20% as singletons. The sequencing input was PBMCs or a T cell subset sorted from them (not recorded which). Receptors were obtained from a man between 18 and 35 years old who had mild COVID-19 (a few samples of this study predate the infection). Cell type and time point are not known.

CDR3: CASSLSGKNIQYF. Written as DNA, the CDR3 is TGTGCCAGCAGCCTCTCGGGCAAAAACATTCAGTACTTC. The V gene is TRBV7-2, the J gene TRBJ2-4; D not certain. Germline-derived CDR1 and CDR2 are SGHTA and FQGNSA. The CDR3 consists of 13 residues. V lost 5 bases and J lost 3, with 8 bases in between.

A few counts support this clonotype. This rearrangement joins TRBV12-3 or TRBV12-4 to TRBJ1-1, with D perhaps TRBD1 (6 bases). The CDR3 runs 17 residues. V lost 3 bases, J lost 1 base, and 18 bases lay in between. The CDR3 is CASSFSPQGRTNTEAFF. The CDR3 DNA follows: TGTGCCAGCAGTTTCAGCCCGCAGGGGCGAACGAACACTGAAGCTTTCTTT.

This clonotype occurred a few times. The V gene is TRBV7-2, the J gene TRBJ2-3; D ambiguous. The germline V and J ends were trimmed by 3 bases and 2 bases, with 6 bases remaining between them. Germline CDR1 and CDR2: SGHTA and FQGNSA. CDR3 size: 13 residues. The CDR3 region is CASSLLTTDTQYF. The CDR3 nucleotides read TGTGCCAGCAGCTTGCTAACCACAGATACGCAGTATTTT.

This clonotype has a handful of counts. V usage is TRBV29-1 and J usage is TRBJ1-1, with D unclear. The CDR3 runs 14 residues. Per the germline V gene, CDR1 is SQVTM and CDR2 is ANQGSEA. The V end was cut by 4 bases, the J end by 0 bases, with 12 bases between. The DNA of the CDR3 is TGCAGCGTTGGGGGAATACAGATGAACACTGAAGCTTTCTTT. Its protein product is CSVGGIQMNTEAFF.

The chain combines TRBV30 with TRBJ2-5; 10 bases fit TRBD2. V dropped 1 base and J dropped 2; count of bases not matched to a gene: 4. The germline CDR1 and CDR2 sequences are GTSNPN and SVGIG (reference sequence). This CDR3 is built from 15 residues. The CDR3 DNA reads TGTGCCTGGAGTGGGGCTAGCGGGGGACAAGAGACCCAGTACTTC. Amino acids: CAWSGASGGQETQYF.

This clonotype was counted a few times. This rearrangement joins TRBV5-6 to TRBJ1-2; TRBD1 matches at 7 bases. CDR1 and CDR2 (germline): SGHDT, YYEEEE. This CDR3 has 15 residues. Trimming removed 4 bases from V and 4 bases from J; junction bases left unmatched: 10. The DNA of the CDR3 is TGTGCCAGCAGCCTTGATACGACAGGGCGCTATGGCTACACCTTC. Its protein product is CASSLDTTGRYGYTF. Drawing the rest from reference TRBV5-6 and TRBJ1-2, the complete variable domain is DAGVTQSPTHLIKTRGQQVTLRCSPKSGHDTVSWYQQALGQGPQFIFQYYEEEERQRGNFPDRFSGHQFPNYSSELNVNALLLGDSALYLCASSLDTTGRYGYTFGSGTRLTVV.

This clonotype was found many times. The chain combines TRBV10-3 with TRBJ1-1, with D perhaps matching TRBD1 (5 bases). Trimming took off 9 bases at V and 4 bases at J, with 21 bases between the two ends. Germline CDR1 ENHRY, CDR2 SYGVKD. The length of the CDR3 is 15 residues. The CDR3 region has the DNA TGTGCCATAGGGACGGCCGCCCGGCGGGGCACTGAAGCTTTCTTT. Translation: CAIGTAARRGTEAFF.